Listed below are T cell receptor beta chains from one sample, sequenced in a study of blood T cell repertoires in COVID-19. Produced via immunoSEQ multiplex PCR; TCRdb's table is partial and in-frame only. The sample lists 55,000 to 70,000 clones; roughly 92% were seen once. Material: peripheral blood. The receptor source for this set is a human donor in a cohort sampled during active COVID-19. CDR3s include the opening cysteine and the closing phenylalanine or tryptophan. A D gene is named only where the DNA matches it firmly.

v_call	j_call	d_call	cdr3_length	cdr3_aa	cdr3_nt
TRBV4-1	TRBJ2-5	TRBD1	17	CASSLYPPGQLQETQYF	TGCGCCAGCAGCCTTTACCCACCGGGACAGCTCCAAGAGACCCAGTACTTC
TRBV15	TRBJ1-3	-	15	CATSRGQGTGNTIYF	TGTGCCACCAGCAGGGGCCAGGGGACCGGAAACACCATATATTTT
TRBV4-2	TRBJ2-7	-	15	CASSQETGSSYEQYF	TGTGCCAGCAGCCAAGAAACCGGGAGCTCCTACGAGCAGTACTTC
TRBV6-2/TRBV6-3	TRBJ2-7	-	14	CASSTGSIGGEQYF	TGTGCCAGCAGTACCGGATCGATAGGGGGCGAGCAGTACTTC
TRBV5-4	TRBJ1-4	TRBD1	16	CASSLAGQGAREKLFF	TGTGCCAGCAGCTTGGCCGGGCAGGGGGCGCGCGAAAAACTGTTTTTT
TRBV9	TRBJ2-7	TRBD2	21	CASSVVWTSGRRDRWYYEQYF	TGTGCCAGCAGCGTAGTTTGGACTAGCGGGAGAAGGGACCGGTGGTACTACGAGCAGTACTTC
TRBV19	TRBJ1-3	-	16	CASSTTGVISGNTIYF	TGTGCCAGTAGTACGACAGGAGTTATCTCTGGAAACACCATATATTTT
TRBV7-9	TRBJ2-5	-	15	CASSQPLSSGGTQYF	TGTGCCAGCAGCCAACCTTTGTCTAGTGGTGGGACCCAGTACTTC
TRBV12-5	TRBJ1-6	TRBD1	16	CASGFRGRRENSPLHF	TGTGCTAGTGGTTTCAGGGGGCGCAGAGAGAATTCACCCCTCCACTTT
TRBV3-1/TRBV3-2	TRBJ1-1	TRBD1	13	CASSPTRQGLAFF	TGTGCCAGCAGCCCGACCCGACAGGGCTTAGCTTTCTTT